The 24 T cell receptor beta chains presented below share a single source sample, sequenced in a study of breast tumors, draining lymph nodes, adjacent tissues. Breast cancer patients provided tissue from their axillary draining lymph nodes. TCRdb redid the calling of the multiplex PCR reads with MiXCR, one entry per CDR3 protein. The table records roughly 220,000 distinct CDR3 sequences, approximately 36% of them present only once. Sequences were obtained from axillary lymph node tissue. These receptors all stem from a female donor with breast cancer. Some clones in this sample may be carry-over from other donors' samples.

This clonotype was observed at least ten times. The CDR3 loop is CASSPQGGLLFYEQYF. CDR3 bases: TGTGCCAGCAGTCCTCAGGGCGGACTTCTGTTCTACGAGCAGTACTTC. The rearrangement joins TRBV7-2 to TRBJ2-7, with D perhaps given as TRBD1 or TRBD2 (5 bases each). This CDR3 is built from 16 residues. Trimming cost V 6 bases and J 3 bases, with 21 bases left between them. The germline V gene has CDR1 SGHTA and CDR2 FQGNSA.

This clonotype was seen many times. The V gene is TRBV5-1, the J gene TRBJ2-1; 11 nucleotides align to TRBD2. The germline gives CDR1 SGHRS, CDR2 YFSETQ. CDR3 length: 14 amino acids. V lost 5 bases and J lost 6; bases outside the gene matches: 4. CDR3 residues: CASRLAGVGNEQFF. DNA for the CDR3: TGCGCCAGCAGACTAGCGGGAGTAGGCAATGAGCAGTTCTTC.

Turning to this clonotype: This sequence may be a read error, since a much larger clone differs from it by one base. J is TRBJ1-5 and V is TRBV20-1; D is uncertain. CDR1 and CDR2 (germline): DFQATT, SNEGSKA (reference sequence). There are 14 residues in the CDR3. The ends were cut back, 7 bases at V and 0 bases at J, with 13 bases in the middle. Here the CDR3 reads CSVREFYSNQPQHF. Here the CDR3 DNA reads TGCAGTGTGAGGGAGTTTTATAGCAATCAGCCCCAGCATTTT.

This clonotype was detected ten times or more. V usage is TRBV3-1 and J usage is TRBJ2-1, with D unresolved. Germline-derived CDR1 and CDR2 are LGHDT and YNNKEL (reference sequence). Between the trimmed V and J ends, which lost 1 base and 4 bases, there was a span of 8 bases. The CDR3 extends over 14 amino acids. Here the CDR3 DNA reads TGTGCCAGCAGCCAAGGGACGCTTTACAATGAGCAGTTCTTC. As protein: CASSQGTLYNEQFF.

This clonotype was observed many times. This sequence joins TRBV24-1 and TRBJ2-5, with 9 bases aligning to TRBD1. Germline V gene data show CDR1 as KGHDR and CDR2 as SFDVKD. V dropped 4 bases and J dropped 5; count of bases not matched to a gene: 7. The CDR3 is 15 residues long. CDR3 coding DNA: TGTGCCACCAGTGACTGGACAGGGGCGGGGGAGACCCAGTACTTC. Its translation is CATSDWTGAGETQYF.

This clonotype appeared many times. CDR3 residues: CASSQEGGSGANVLTF. The CDR3 DNA is TGCGCCAGCAGCCAAGAAGGGGGCTCTGGGGCCAACGTCCTGACTTTC. The chain carries TRBV4-1 and TRBJ2-6; the D gene is possibly TRBD1 (6 bases). V shed 0 bases and J shed 0 bases, with 6 bases lying between them. The germline V gene has CDR1 MGHRA and CDR2 YSYEKL. This CDR3 region has 16 residues.

There are a few counts of this clonotype. A clone one base away is much larger, so this may be a read error. V gene TRBV9 combines with J gene TRBJ2-1; a weak D match, TRBD1 (6 bases). The germline gives CDR1 SGDLS, CDR2 YYNGEE. The CDR3 totals 13 residues. DNA of the CDR3: TGTGCCAGCAGCACGAGTTGGGACAATGAGCGGTTCTTC. Translating gives CASSTSWDNERFF.

The chain employs TRBV7-2 and TRBJ2-5; TRBD2 agrees at 13 bases. The CDR3 is 16 amino acids. CDR1 SGHTA and CDR2 FQGNSA come from the germline V gene. The V and J ends lost 5 bases and 0 bases, in that order; junction bases with no gene match: 3. CDR3 nucleotides: TGTGCCAGCAGCGGTGGGACTAGCGGGGACCAAGAGACCCAGTACTTC. This encodes CASSGGTSGDQETQYF.

V usage is TRBV29-1 and J usage is TRBJ2-7; TRBD1 matches at 7 bases. Per germline, CDR1 SQVTM and CDR2 ANQGSEA. The CDR3 contains 11 residues. V was pared by 6 bases and J by 5 bases, with 4 bases of the junction left unmatched. The DNA for the CDR3 is TGCAGCGTAGGGGGCGAGAACGAGCAGTACTTC. Encoded protein: CSVGGENEQYF.

This clonotype was counted a few times. The chain employs TRBV5-4 and TRBJ1-2; perhaps TRBD1 as D (5 bases). The germline V and J ends were trimmed by 4 bases and 8 bases, with 18 bases remaining between them. CDR1 and CDR2 (germline): SGHNT, YYREEE (reference sequence). The CDR3 runs 14 residues. CDR3 in DNA: TGTGCCAGCAGCGCACAACAGGCGGATCTCGGCTACACCTTC. It codes for CASSAQQADLGYTF.

The gene calls are TRBV7-9 and TRBJ2-5; D perhaps matches TRBD1 (6 bases). V was trimmed by 5 bases and J by 13 bases, leaving 29 bases between them. Per the germline V gene, CDR1 is SEHNR and CDR2 is FQNEAQ (reference sequence). The CDR3 runs to 16 residues. The CDR3 region is CASSRPGTRGWEKLYF. The CDR3, as DNA: TGTGCCAGCAGCCGTCCCGGGACAAGGGGTTGGGAAAAACTGTACTTC.

The chain joins TRBV19 to TRBJ2-1; possible D gene TRBD2, 6 bases. CDR3 length equals 15 residues. Germline-derived CDR1 and CDR2 are LNHDA and SQIVND (reference sequence). The germline V and J ends were trimmed by 3 bases and 8 bases, with 17 bases remaining between them. The CDR3 DNA is TGTGCCAGTAGTATTCGACGGGGAGCGGGTGATGAGCAGTTCTTC. The encoded protein is CASSIRRGAGDEQFF.

This clonotype came up many times. The chain carries TRBV5-1 and TRBJ2-7; 14 nucleotides line up with TRBD2. Germline trimming cut 3 bases from V and 3 bases from J; bases unmatched to any gene: 2. This CDR3 is 15 amino acids long. Looked up from germline, CDR1 is SGHRS and CDR2 is YFSETQ. Here the CDR3 reads CASSYGLAGGYEQYF. CDR3 DNA sequence: TGCGCCAGCAGCTACGGACTAGCGGGAGGCTACGAGCAGTACTTC.

In the case of this clonotype: A read error is likely, as this CDR3 ends without the conserved phenylalanine or tryptophan. The DNA is omitted, as the CDR3 cannot be located on it reliably, and the CDR3 follows TCRdb's listing. The chain uses TRBV12-3 or TRBV12-4 and TRBJ1-4; no DNA check was done on the table's D call, TRBD1. The CDR3 spans 9 residues, counting both ends. CDR3 residues: CASTLGQGI.

A word on this clonotype: One base away lies a much larger clone, so this may be a sequencing read error. The chain uses TRBV6-5 and TRBJ1-2, with D uncertain. Trimming removed 2 bases at V and 11 bases at J, with 18 bases between. The CDR3 sequence is 14 residues long. Germline V lookup: CDR1 MNHEY, CDR2 SVGAGI. CDR3 protein: CASSYSNLNVHYTF. DNA of the CDR3: TGTGCCAGCAGTTACAGCAACCTAAATGTCCATTACACCTTC.

This clonotype was seen repeatedly, ten times or more. This chain links TRBV6-6 with TRBJ1-5; TRBD1 agrees at 8 bases. Germline assignment: CDR1 MNHNY and CDR2 SVGAGI (reference sequence). J was trimmed by 5 bases and V by 6 bases; bases with no gene match: 3. This CDR3 has 13 residues. CDR3 DNA: TGTGCCAGCAGAGGACAGGGTGATCAGCCCCAGCATTTT. Translated: CASRGQGDQPQHF.

The chain joins TRBV2 to TRBJ1-6; D gene uncertain. The germline gives CDR1 SNHLY, CDR2 FYNNEI. The CDR3 covers 16 residues. Trimming removed 4 bases at V and 3 bases at J, with 13 bases between. The CDR3 DNA reads TGTGCCAGCAGTGCTAGTGCAGGAAACTATAATTCACCCCTCCACTTT. This translates into CASSASAGNYNSPLHF.

This clonotype came up many times. Just one base apart from a much larger clone, this may be a read error. The rearrangement joins TRBV7-2 to TRBJ2-6; perhaps TRBD1 as D (5 bases). The germline V gene has CDR1 SGHTA and CDR2 FQGNSA. The CDR3 spans 15 residues. CDR3 nucleotide sequence: TGTGCCAGCAGCTCCCGTGTGGGTGGGGCCAACGTCCTGCCTTTC. Protein product: CASSSRVGGANVLPF.

This clonotype occurred a few times. This sequence joins TRBV6-5 and TRBJ2-1; D call uncertain. Trimming removed 3 bases at V and 5 bases at J, with 14 bases between. Germline V gene data show CDR1 as MNHEY and CDR2 as SVGAGI. The CDR3 contains 15 residues. The CDR3 DNA reads TGTGCCAGCAGTTATTATCCTCCCAGAGACAATGAGCAGTTCTTC. As protein: CASSYYPPRDNEQFF.

Regarding this clonotype: The junction does not match germline at one end; this may be a read error. The rearrangement joins TRBV6-6 to TRBJ1-6; D remains unclear. The CDR3 spans 15 residues. The V gene's germline CDR1 is MNHNY and CDR2 SVGAGI (reference sequence). CDR3 loop: CASSHSGSRGSPLHF. CDR3 in DNA: TGTGCCAGCAGTCACTCGGGTTCGCGGGGATCACCCCTCCACTTT.

Worth noting for this clonotype: Because the CDR3 is missing its conserved closing phenylalanine or tryptophan, this is likely a read error. The chain recombines TRBV7-9 with TRBJ2-4; D is unclear. Per the germline V gene, CDR1 is SEHNR and CDR2 is FQNEAQ (reference sequence). V lost 5 bases and J 7 bases, leaving 15 bases between the germline ends. CDR3 length: 14 amino acids. CDR3 sequence (DNA): TGTGCCAGCAGCCCGACTGGACCGTCCAACATTCAGTACCTC. Translating it yields CASSPTGPSNIQYL.

The chain couples TRBV25-1 to TRBJ2-1; D uncertain. V lost 4 bases and J 10 bases, leaving 20 bases between the germline ends. The CDR3 covers 15 residues. Looked up from germline, CDR1 is MGHDK and CDR2 is SYGVNS. The CDR3 reads CASSAPTSLDGEQFF. CDR3 coding DNA: TGTGCCAGCAGTGCTCCCACGAGCTTGGATGGGGAGCAGTTCTTC. The full variable domain, completed using reference TRBV25-1 and TRBJ2-1, is EADIYQTPRYLVIGTGKKITLECSQTMGHDKMYWYQQDPGMELHLIHYSYGVNSTEKGDLSSESTVSRIRTEHFPLTLESARPSHTSQYLCASSAPTSLDGEQFFGPGTRLTVL.

This clonotype has at least ten counts. In DNA form, the CDR3 reads TGTGCCAGCAGCCCGACAGGGGTCTATGGCTACACCTTC. Residues: CASSPTGVYGYTF. This rearrangement joins TRBV6-6 to TRBJ1-2, with 8 bases matching TRBD1. The V and J ends lost 6 bases and 4 bases, in that order; junction bases with no gene match: 4. CDR1 is MNHNY and CDR2 is SVGAGI in the germline V gene (reference sequence). This CDR3 spans 13 amino acids.

To note about this clonotype: Since a much larger clone is just one base distant, this may be a read error. The CDR3 is CSARGAGGGYEQYF. CDR3 nucleotide sequence: TGCAGTGCTAGGGGGGCGGGAGGAGGCTACGAGCAGTACTTC. The chain combines TRBV20-1 with TRBJ2-7, with TRBD2 identical over 8 bases. V lost 3 bases to trimming and J lost 3 bases; unmatched junction nucleotides: 7. The CDR3 totals 14 residues. Germline values: CDR1 DFQATT, CDR2 SNEGSKA (reference sequence).